Below are 30 T cell receptor beta chains sequenced from a single sample in a study of blood T cell repertoires in COVID-19 (dated by TCRdb to 2018 to 2021). The library was obtained by the immunoSEQ multiplex PCR assay. TCRdb carries this immuneACCESS record with in-frame sequences only. Its versions omit some clonotypes, under half of them owing to an unresolved V gene in the studies checked, with the rest unexplained. The sample has about 220,000 clones on record, around 85% of them singletons. Approximately 5.3% of the sample is taken by the ten largest. The sample was peripheral blood. Source of these receptors: a human donor in a cohort sampled during active COVID-19.

The genes are TRBV28 and TRBJ2-7, with D possibly TRBD1 on 5 matching bases. In germline, CDR1 is MDHEN, CDR2 SYDVKM. Trimming cost V 5 bases and J 5 bases, with 19 bases left between them. The CDR3 totals 15 residues. CDR3 bases: TGTGCCAGCAGTCCACCGGACAACCCAGGCCACGAGCAGTACTTC. Protein product: CASSPPDNPGHEQYF.

The chain joins TRBV19 to TRBJ2-1; possibly TRBD2 for D (6 bases). Trimming shortened V by 6 bases and J by 2 bases, and 14 bases separated the two germline ends. This CDR3 has 15 residues. In germline, CDR1 is LNHDA, CDR2 SQIVND (reference sequence). The CDR3: CASSGGGVPYNEQFF. In DNA form, the CDR3 reads TGTGCCAGTAGCGGCGGAGGGGTACCCTACAATGAGCAGTTCTTC.

The chain carries TRBV6-6 and TRBJ2-7; the match to TRBD2 covers 7 bases. V was pared by 2 bases and J by 3 bases, with 4 bases of the junction left unmatched. This CDR3 contains 14 residues. CDR1 is MNHNY, CDR2 SVGAGI, per germline (reference sequence). CDR3 in DNA: TGTGCCAGCAGTTACGTCGGGGGGAACTACGAGCAGTACTTC. Translation gives CASSYVGGNYEQYF.

This chain joins TRBV27 and TRBJ2-7, with unresolved D. CDR1 is MNHEY and CDR2 is SMNVEV in the germline V gene (reference sequence). CDR3 length equals 13 residues. The ends were cut back, 2 bases at V and 2 bases at J, with 7 bases in the middle. CDR3 region: CASSLNRPYEQYF. The CDR3 DNA is TGTGCCAGCAGTTTAAACAGACCCTACGAGCAGTACTTC.

The chain employs TRBV9 and TRBJ1-1, with D possibly matching TRBD1 (5 bases). This CDR3 contains 15 residues. Trimming stripped 0 bases from V and 4 bases from J, with 13 bases between. Per germline, CDR1 SGDLS and CDR2 YYNGEE. For the CDR3, the DNA is TGTGCCAGCAGCGTAGAGGCCGGGAGGGGCACTGAAGCTTTCTTT. As protein: CASSVEAGRGTEAFF.

The CDR3 spells CASSLHGGNGYTF. As DNA, the CDR3 is TGTGCCAGCAGTCTCCATGGGGGGAATGGCTACACCTTC. The J gene is TRBJ1-2, the V gene TRBV6-5, with D possibly matching TRBD1 (5 bases). The germline V gene encodes CDR1 MNHEY and CDR2 SVGAGI. The CDR3 covers 13 residues. The V gene lost 5 bases and the J gene lost 6 bases, with 13 bases spanning the gap.

This clone was found once. The rearrangement joins TRBV27 to TRBJ2-5; 9 bases map to TRBD1. Germline-derived CDR1 and CDR2 are MNHEY and SMNVEV (reference sequence). The CDR3 is 17 amino acids. Unmatched junction bases numbered 11, after V lost 1 base and J lost 5 bases. CDR3 DNA: TGTGCCAGCAGTTTATTGGGTTTGGACAGGGGAAGGGAGACCCAGTACTTC. This gives the protein CASSLLGLDRGRETQYF.

This clone was seen a handful of times. V usage is TRBV5-5 and J usage is TRBJ2-5, with D possibly being TRBD1 (6 bases). V was clipped by 4 bases and J by 0 bases, with 16 bases between them. Germline V gene sequence: CDR1 SGHKS, CDR2 YYEKEE (reference sequence). The CDR3 covers 16 residues. Here the CDR3 reads CASSPYRATYQETQYF. The CDR3 region has the DNA TGTGCCAGCAGCCCGTACAGGGCGACGTACCAAGAGACCCAGTACTTC.

This sequence joins TRBV18 and TRBJ1-1, with 7 bases aligning to TRBD1. J lost 5 bases, V lost 4 bases, and 10 bases had no gene match. CDR1 is KGHSH and CDR2 is LQKENI in the germline V gene. The CDR3 runs 15 residues. CDR3 protein: CASSHDRVGRTEAFF. The CDR3 region has the DNA TGTGCCAGCTCACATGACAGGGTGGGAAGGACTGAAGCTTTCTTT. The full variable domain, its missing parts supplied by reference TRBV18 and TRBJ1-1, is NAGVMQNPRHLVRRRGQEARLRCSPMKGHSHVYWYRQLPEEGLKFMVYLQKENIIDESGMPKERFSAEFPKEGPSILRIQQVVRGDSAAYFCASSHDRVGRTEAFFGQGTRLTVV.

V and J are TRBV9 and TRBJ2-1, with TRBD2 matching over 7 bases. The ends lost 0 bases at V and 0 bases at J; junction bases unmatched: 6. The CDR3 runs to 17 residues. Germline V gene lookup returns CDR1 SGDLS and CDR2 YYNGEE. The CDR3 DNA sequence: TGTGCCAGCAGCGTAGATGGCGGGGGATACTCCTACAATGAGCAGTTCTTC. Translation gives CASSVDGGGYSYNEQFF.

Concerning this clone: The sample has other DNA sequences that encode this CDR3 too. The chain has TRBV5-1 and TRBJ2-7, with D hard to call. The germline V gene has CDR1 SGHRS and CDR2 YFSETQ. V gave up 1 base and J gave up 2 bases, with 7 bases separating them. This CDR3 comprises 13 residues. For the CDR3, the DNA is TGCGCCAGCAGCTTGAACAGAGCCTACGAGCAGTACTTC. Its translation is CASSLNRAYEQYF.

The rearrangement uses TRBV5-6 and TRBJ1-6; D uncertain. The germline V gene has CDR1 SGHDT and CDR2 YYEEEE. Between the trimmed V and J ends, which lost 2 bases and 3 bases, there was a span of 9 bases. The CDR3 sequence is 15 residues long. The CDR3 region is CASSFLSVYNSPLHF. In nucleotides, the CDR3 is TGTGCCAGCAGCTTCCTCTCAGTCTATAATTCACCCCTCCACTTT.

DNA of the CDR3: TGTGCCTGGAACCCAGGGGAGGGCCAACCCCAGCATTTT. As protein: CAWNPGEGQPQHF. The chain uses TRBV30 and TRBJ1-5; TRBD1 might be the D (6 bases). The CDR3 totals 13 residues. Deletions cut 4 bases from V and 10 bases from J, with 17 bases between. Germline values: CDR1 GTSNPN, CDR2 SVGIG (reference sequence).

The chain couples TRBV5-1 to TRBJ2-6; 7 bases map to TRBD1. The CDR3 runs 16 residues. The germline gives CDR1 SGHRS, CDR2 YFSETQ. V trimming: 0 bases; J trimming: 1 base; junction bases outside the gene matches: 1. CDR3 sequence: CASSLDRGSGANVLTF. The CDR3 region has the DNA TGCGCCAGCAGCTTGGACAGGGGATCTGGGGCCAACGTCCTGACTTTC. Supplemented by reference TRBV5-1 and TRBJ2-6, the full variable domain reads KAGVTQTPRYLIKTRGQQVTLSCSPISGHRSVSWYQQTPGQGLQFLFEYFSETQRNKGNFPGRFSGRQFSNSRSEMNVSTLELGDSALYLCASSLDRGSGANVLTFGAGSRLTVL.

V usage is TRBV6-5 and J usage is TRBJ1-3; D call uncertain. Trimming removed 0 bases at V and 4 bases at J, with 13 bases between. In germline, CDR1 is MNHEY, CDR2 SVGAGI. The CDR3 has 16 amino acids. CDR3 nucleotide sequence: TGTGCCAGCAGTTACTCGGCGGCGGCTGCGGGAAACACCATATATTTT. As protein: CASSYSAAAAGNTIYF.

The rearrangement links TRBV30 to TRBJ1-1; 9 bases fit TRBD1. The V and J ends lost 4 bases and 3 bases, in that order; junction bases with no gene match: 9. Germline-derived CDR1 and CDR2 are GTSNPN and SVGIG (reference sequence). The CDR3 runs 15 residues. The DNA of the CDR3 is TGTGCCTGGAACCGGCCGGGGACAGGGCACACTGAAGCTTTCTTT. Residues: CAWNRPGTGHTEAFF.

DNA of the CDR3: TGTGCCAGCACTACTTCGGGACAGTTCTACGAGCAGTACTTC. Amino acids: CASTTSGQFYEQYF. The chain combines TRBV28 with TRBJ2-7; 7 bases align to TRBD1. The CDR3 contains 14 residues. With V trimmed by 7 bases and J by 3 bases, 9 bases remained unmatched. The V gene's germline CDR1 is MDHEN and CDR2 SYDVKM.

This rearrangement joins TRBV4-1 to TRBJ1-3; D may be TRBD1 (6 bases). Between the trimmed V and J ends, which lost 1 base and 2 bases, there was a span of 6 bases. The CDR3 extends over 14 amino acids. Looked up from germline, CDR1 is MGHRA and CDR2 is YSYEKL. The CDR3 protein is CASSQAGAGNTIYF. As DNA, the CDR3 is TGCGCCAGCAGCCAAGCAGGGGCTGGAAACACCATATATTTT.

The V call is TRBV6-5, the J call TRBJ2-1; D uncertain. This CDR3 is 15 amino acids long. Germline CDR1 is MNHEY and CDR2 is SVGAGI. The V end was cut by 2 bases, the J end by 5 bases, with 13 bases between. The CDR3 DNA follows: TGTGCCAGCAGTTACGGGTATGGGCTAAACAATGAGCAGTTCTTC. Translating gives CASSYGYGLNNEQFF.

In its sample, this clone was seen once. CDR3: CAWSAGVSGKGAYEQYF. The CDR3, as DNA: TGTGCCTGGAGCGCAGGGGTTAGCGGGAAAGGGGCCTACGAGCAGTACTTC. The chain is built from TRBV30 and TRBJ2-7; 8 bases align to TRBD2. Germline V CDR1 and CDR2: GTSNPN, SVGIG (reference sequence). The length of the CDR3 is 17 residues. J lost 2 bases, V lost 3 bases, and 15 bases had no gene match. Full variable domain (remainder filled in from reference TRBV30 and TRBJ2-7): SQTIHQWPATLVQPVGSPLSLECTVEGTSNPNLYWYRQAAGRGLQLLFYSVGIGQISSEVPQNLSASRPQDRQFILSSKKLLLSDSGFYLCAWSAGVSGKGAYEQYFGPGTRLTVT.

This chain connects TRBV19 to TRBJ1-1, with D perhaps matching TRBD1 (5 bases). The CDR3 is made up of 15 amino acids. V lost 1 base to trimming and J lost 2 bases, with 11 bases between them. Looked up from germline, CDR1 is LNHDA and CDR2 is SQIVND (reference sequence). CDR3 nucleotides: TGTGCCAGTAGTATAGTTGGAGGGGCTAACACTGAAGCTTTCTTT. It encodes CASSIVGGANTEAFF.

The rearrangement uses TRBV7-9 and TRBJ2-7; 7 nucleotides align to TRBD2. V shed 2 bases and J 0 bases; nucleotides not matched to a gene: 4. Looked up from germline, CDR1 is SEHNR and CDR2 is FQNEAQ (reference sequence). The CDR3 has 15 amino acids. The CDR3 DNA reads as TGTGCCAGCAGCTTAACTAGCGCGAGCTCCTACGAGCAGTACTTC. It encodes CASSLTSASSYEQYF.

A single count supports this clone. V usage is TRBV28 and J usage is TRBJ1-4; D is unclear. The V end lost 8 bases, the J end lost 11 bases, and 15 bases lay between the germline ends. The germline V gene has CDR1 MDHEN and CDR2 SYDVKM. The CDR3 is made up of 12 amino acids. CDR3 sequence reads: CASWGGVGKLFF. CDR3 sequence (DNA): TGTGCCAGCTGGGGAGGCGTAGGGAAACTGTTTTTT. Based on the CDR3 plus reference TRBV28 and TRBJ1-4, the full variable domain is DVKVTQSSRYLVKRTGEKVFLECVQDMDHENMFWYRQDPGLGLRLIYFSYDVKMKEKGDIPEGYSVSREKKERFSLILESASTNQTSMYLCASWGGVGKLFFGSGTQLSVL.

This clone was found a few times. This chain connects TRBV7-3 to TRBJ2-6; D uncertain. The CDR3 runs to 15 residues. Trimming took 4 bases from V and 0 from J, leaving 7 bases between them. Germline loops: CDR1 SGHTA, CDR2 FQGTGA. CDR3 residues: CASSSVSSGANVLTF. CDR3 nucleotide sequence: TGTGCCAGCAGCTCCGTCTCCTCTGGGGCCAACGTCCTGACTTTC.

The rearrangement links TRBV10-3 to TRBJ1-1; unclear D gene. Looked up from germline, CDR1 is ENHRY and CDR2 is SYGVKD. This CDR3 region has 12 residues. V lost 6 bases to trimming and J lost 1 base, with 6 bases between them. The CDR3 bases are TGTGCCATCAGATCAGGGAACACTGAAGCTTTCTTT. Its protein product is CAIRSGNTEAFF.

This clone was seen once. This chain connects TRBV6-5 to TRBJ1-4; D call uncertain. The ends were cut back, 2 bases at V and 7 bases at J, with 8 bases in the middle. This CDR3 has 13 amino acids. Germline assignment: CDR1 MNHEY and CDR2 SVGAGI. CDR3 sequence reads: CASSYAVGEKLFF. The CDR3 nucleotides read TGTGCCAGCAGTTACGCAGTTGGTGAAAAACTGTTTTTT.

This clone was seen a single time. V usage is TRBV28 and J usage is TRBJ2-2; tentative D call: TRBD2 (6 bases). Trimming stripped 7 bases from V and 5 bases from J, with 14 bases between. CDR3 length: 14 amino acids. The germline gives CDR1 MDHEN, CDR2 SYDVKM. The CDR3 coding sequence is TGTGCCAGCATCGGCGGGACTTCTACCGGGGAGCTGTTTTTT. Translating it yields CASIGGTSTGELFF.

Here the CDR3 DNA reads TGTGCCAGCAGCCCCGGGGGAAGCGGGAGGAACACCGGGGAGCTGTTTTTT. Its translation: CASSPGGSGRNTGELFF. The chain joins TRBV7-3 to TRBJ2-2, with 8 bases aligning to TRBD2. V lost 5 bases, J lost 1 base, and 9 bases stayed unmatched. Germline CDR1 SGHTA, CDR2 FQGTGA. This CDR3 has 17 amino acids.

Notes on this clone: One end of the junction varies from germline; a read error may be responsible. J is TRBJ1-1 and V is TRBV6-2 or TRBV6-3; D may be TRBD1 (5 bases). CDR3 length: 12 residues. The germline CDR1 and CDR2 sequences are MNHEY and SVGEGT. The CDR3 region is CASSYPSRVRVF. CDR3 DNA sequence: TGTGCCAGCAGTTACCCCTCCAGGGTTCGGGTCTTT.

The chain is built from TRBV5-1 and TRBJ1-2; TRBD1 matches at 8 bases. Germline V lookup: CDR1 SGHRS, CDR2 YFSETQ. V shed 4 bases and J 7 bases; nucleotides not matched to a gene: 3. This CDR3 spans 12 amino acids. In DNA, the CDR3 is TGCGCCAGCAGCCCCGGACAGGGTGGCTACACCTTC. As protein: CASSPGQGGYTF.